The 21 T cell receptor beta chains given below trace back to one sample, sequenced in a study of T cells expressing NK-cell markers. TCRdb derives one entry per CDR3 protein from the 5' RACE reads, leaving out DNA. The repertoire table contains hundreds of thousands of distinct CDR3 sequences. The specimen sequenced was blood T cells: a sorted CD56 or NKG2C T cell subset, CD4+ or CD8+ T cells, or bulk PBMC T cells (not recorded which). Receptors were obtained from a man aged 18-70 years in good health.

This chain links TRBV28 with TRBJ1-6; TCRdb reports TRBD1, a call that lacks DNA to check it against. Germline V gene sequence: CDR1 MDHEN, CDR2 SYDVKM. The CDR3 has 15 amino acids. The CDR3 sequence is CASSFGGTGNSPLHF. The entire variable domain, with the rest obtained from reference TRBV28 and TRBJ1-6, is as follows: DVKVTQSSRYLVKRTGEKVFLECVQDMDHENMFWYRQDPGLGLRLIYFSYDVKMKEKGDIPEGYSVSREKKERFSLILESASTNQTSMYLCASSFGGTGNSPLHFGNGTRLTVT.

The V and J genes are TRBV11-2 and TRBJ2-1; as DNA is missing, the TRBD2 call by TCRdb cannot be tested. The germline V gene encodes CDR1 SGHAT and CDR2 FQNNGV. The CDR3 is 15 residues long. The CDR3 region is CASSIPGRDYHEQFF.

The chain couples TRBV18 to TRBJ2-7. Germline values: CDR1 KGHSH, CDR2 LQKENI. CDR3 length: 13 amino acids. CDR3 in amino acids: CASSTEVAYEQYF.

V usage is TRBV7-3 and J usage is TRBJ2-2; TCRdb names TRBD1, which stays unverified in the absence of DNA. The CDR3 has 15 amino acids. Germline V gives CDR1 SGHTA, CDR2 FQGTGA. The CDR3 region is CASSASGVNTGELFF. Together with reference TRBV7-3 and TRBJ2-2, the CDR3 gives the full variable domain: GAGVSQTPSNKVTEKGKYVELRCDPISGHTALYWYRQSLGQGPEFLIYFQGTGAADDSGLPNDRFFAVRPEGSVSTLKIQRTERGDSAVYLCASSASGVNTGELFFGEGSRLTVL.

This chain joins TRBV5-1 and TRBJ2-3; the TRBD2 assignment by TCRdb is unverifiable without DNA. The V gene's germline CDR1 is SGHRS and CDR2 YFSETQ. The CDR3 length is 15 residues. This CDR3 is CASSLGGPSTDTQYF.

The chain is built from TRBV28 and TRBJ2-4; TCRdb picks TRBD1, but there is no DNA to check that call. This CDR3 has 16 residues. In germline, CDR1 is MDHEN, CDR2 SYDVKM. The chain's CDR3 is CASSPYRGLTKNIQYF.

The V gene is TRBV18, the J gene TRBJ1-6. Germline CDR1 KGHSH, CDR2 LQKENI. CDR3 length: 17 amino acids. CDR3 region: CASSPLSGVPPRSPLHF.

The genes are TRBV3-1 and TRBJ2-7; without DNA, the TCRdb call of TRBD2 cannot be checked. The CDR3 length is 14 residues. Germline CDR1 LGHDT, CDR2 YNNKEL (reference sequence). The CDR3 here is CASSQVGKGPEQYF.

CDR3 in amino acids: CASSSGTGEWSPLHF. This chain uses TRBV5-1 with TRBJ1-6; the TCRdb D gene call, TRBD1, has no DNA to confirm it. Germline CDR1 reads SGHRS; CDR2 reads YFSETQ. The CDR3 runs 15 residues.

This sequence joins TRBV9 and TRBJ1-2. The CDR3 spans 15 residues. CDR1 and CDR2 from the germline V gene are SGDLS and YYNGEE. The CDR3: CASSVGPGVNYGYTF.

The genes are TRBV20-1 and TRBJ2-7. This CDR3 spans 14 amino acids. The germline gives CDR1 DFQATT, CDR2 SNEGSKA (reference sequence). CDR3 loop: CSVAVSGGSYEQYF.

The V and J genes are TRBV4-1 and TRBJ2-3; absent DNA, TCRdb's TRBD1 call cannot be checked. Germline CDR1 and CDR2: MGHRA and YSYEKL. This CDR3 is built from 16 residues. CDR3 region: CASSQSGRTSTDTQYF.

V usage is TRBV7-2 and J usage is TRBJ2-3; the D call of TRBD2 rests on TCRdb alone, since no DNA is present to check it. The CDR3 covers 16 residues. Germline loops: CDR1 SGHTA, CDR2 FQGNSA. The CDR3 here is CASSPVAGAVTDTQYF.

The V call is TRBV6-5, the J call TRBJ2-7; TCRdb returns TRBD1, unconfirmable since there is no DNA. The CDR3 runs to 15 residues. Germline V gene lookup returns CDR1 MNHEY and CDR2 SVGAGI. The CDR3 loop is CASSYGGKSVNEQYF.

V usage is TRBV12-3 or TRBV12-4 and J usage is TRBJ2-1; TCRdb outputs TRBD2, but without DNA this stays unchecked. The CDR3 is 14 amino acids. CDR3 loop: CASSRGLDTEQQFF.

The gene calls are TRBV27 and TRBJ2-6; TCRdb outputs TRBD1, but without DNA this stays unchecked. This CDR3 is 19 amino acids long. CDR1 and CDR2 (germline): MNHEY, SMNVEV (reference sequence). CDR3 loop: CASSLFRTGGASGANVLTF. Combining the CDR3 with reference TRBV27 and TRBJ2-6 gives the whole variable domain EAQVTQNPRYLITVTGKKLTVTCSQNMNHEYMSWYRQDPGLGLRQIYYSMNVEVTDKGDVPEGYKVSRKEKRNFPLILESPSPNQTSLYFCASSLFRTGGASGANVLTFGAGSRLTVL.

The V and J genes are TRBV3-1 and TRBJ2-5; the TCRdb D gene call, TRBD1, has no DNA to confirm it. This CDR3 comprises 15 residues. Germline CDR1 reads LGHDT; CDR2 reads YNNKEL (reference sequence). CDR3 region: CASSRLGSWAETQYF.

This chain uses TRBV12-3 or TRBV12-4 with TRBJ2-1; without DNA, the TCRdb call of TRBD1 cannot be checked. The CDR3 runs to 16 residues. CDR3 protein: CASRGPGESTYNEQFF.

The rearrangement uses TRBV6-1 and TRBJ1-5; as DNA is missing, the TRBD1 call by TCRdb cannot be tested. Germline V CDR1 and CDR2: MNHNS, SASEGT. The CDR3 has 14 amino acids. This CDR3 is CASIPGQGGQPQHF.

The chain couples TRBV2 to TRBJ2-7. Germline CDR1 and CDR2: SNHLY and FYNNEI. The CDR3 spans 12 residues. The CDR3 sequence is CASTVGIGEQYF.

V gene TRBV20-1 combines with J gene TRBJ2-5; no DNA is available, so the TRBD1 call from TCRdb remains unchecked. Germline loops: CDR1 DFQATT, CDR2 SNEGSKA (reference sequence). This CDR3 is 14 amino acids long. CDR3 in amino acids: CSVGRGRPGETQYF.